What follows is one TCR beta chain and its context. The record originates from a study of T cell responses to AZD1222 COVID-19 vaccine. Assay: immunoSEQ multiplex PCR; the TCRdb copy retains only in-frame clones and omits some. Here the sample spans 86,000 or so clones, approximately 89% being singletons. CDR1 and CDR2 from the germline V gene are WSHSY and SAAADI. This CDR3 has 17 residues. After removal of 8 bases from V and 2 bases from J, the junction contained 14 bases not matched to a gene. The TCR was taken from an adult in good health. The source material was peripheral blood, sampled on day 0 of AZD1222 vaccination. J is TRBJ2-1 and V is TRBV10-2, with TRBD2 matching over 8 bases. CDR3 sequence (DNA): TGCGCCAGCGCTCGGGGGGGCCTGGGTCAGGCCTACAATGAGCAGTTCTTC. It yields the protein CASARGGLGQAYNEQFF.